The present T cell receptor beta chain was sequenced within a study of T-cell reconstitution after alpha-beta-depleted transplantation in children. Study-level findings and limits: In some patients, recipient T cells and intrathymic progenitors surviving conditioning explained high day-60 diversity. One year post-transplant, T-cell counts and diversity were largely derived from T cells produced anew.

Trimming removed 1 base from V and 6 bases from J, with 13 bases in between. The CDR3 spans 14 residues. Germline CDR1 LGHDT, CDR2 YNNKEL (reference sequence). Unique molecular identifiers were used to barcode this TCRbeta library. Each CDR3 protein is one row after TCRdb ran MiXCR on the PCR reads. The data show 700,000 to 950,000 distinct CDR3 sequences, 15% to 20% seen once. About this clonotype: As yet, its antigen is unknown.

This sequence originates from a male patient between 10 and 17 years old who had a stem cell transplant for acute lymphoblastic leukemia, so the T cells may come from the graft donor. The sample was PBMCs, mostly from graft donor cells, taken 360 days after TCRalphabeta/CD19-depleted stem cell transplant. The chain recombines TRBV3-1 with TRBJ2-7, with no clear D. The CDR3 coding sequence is TGTGCCAGCAGCCAAGTTCTATCGGTGGGCGAGCAGTACTTC. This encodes CASSQVLSVGEQYF.